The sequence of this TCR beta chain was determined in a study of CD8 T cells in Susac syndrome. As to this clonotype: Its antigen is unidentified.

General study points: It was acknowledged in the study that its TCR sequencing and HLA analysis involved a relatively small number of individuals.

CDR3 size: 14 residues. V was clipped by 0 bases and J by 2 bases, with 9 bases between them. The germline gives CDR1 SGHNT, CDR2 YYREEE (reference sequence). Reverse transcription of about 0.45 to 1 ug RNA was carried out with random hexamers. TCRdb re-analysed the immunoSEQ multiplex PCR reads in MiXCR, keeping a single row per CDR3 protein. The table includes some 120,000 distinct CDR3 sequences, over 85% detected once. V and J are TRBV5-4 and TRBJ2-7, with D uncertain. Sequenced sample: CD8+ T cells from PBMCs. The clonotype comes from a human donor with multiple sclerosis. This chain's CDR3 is CASSLAAETYEQYV. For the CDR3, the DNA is TGTGCCAGCAGCTTGGCCGCGGAGACCTACGAGCAGTACGTC.